A single TCR beta chain is shown here with its context. Additional DNA sequences in this sample encode the identical CDR3. This entry is derived from a study of CD8+ T cells in alopecia areata. The overall study: The drug, oral tofacitinib, was given to treated patients at 5 to 10 mg twice daily. After 6 to 18 months of tofacitinib, follow-up continued 6 months off drug.

Lesional scalp punch biopsies and peripheral blood were collected from alopecia areata patients. PBMCs yielded sorted CD4+ and CD8+ T cells. This CDR3 comprises 13 residues. Germline CDR1 and CDR2: GTSNPN and SVGIG (reference sequence). Between the trimmed V and J ends, which lost 0 bases and 1 base, there was a span of 7 bases. It was cDNA, reverse transcribed from extracted RNA, that served as the sequencing template. Only in-frame clones appear in the TCRdb table, and some are missing; sequencing was by immunoSEQ multiplex PCR. The table lists 65,000 to 70,000 clones, roughly 57% of them singletons.

V and J are TRBV30 and TRBJ2-7; perhaps TRBD2 as D (6 bases). Sequenced material: CD8+ T cells sorted from blood, taken at week 0. This receptor was taken from a human donor with alopecia areata. The CDR3 reads CAWSVAGSYEQYF. DNA for the CDR3: TGTGCCTGGAGTGTGGCGGGGTCCTACGAGCAGTACTTC.